This T cell receptor (beta chain) was found in a study of chemoradiotherapy in HPV16-positive cancers. Study context: Candidate HPV-specific clones and shared TCR motifs came from two HPV16-positive patients.

The CDR3 is 16 amino acids. Germline loops: CDR1 LGHNA, CDR2 YNFKEQ. V was clipped by 4 bases and J by 1 base; unmatched bases: 5. Study-level findings and limits: Non-HPV-specific T cells did not expand in tumors during treatment, whereas candidate HPV-specific clones and E7-related motifs did. Only a couple of HPV16-positive patients supplied the functional HPV-specificity definition.

Concerning this clone itself: Its specificity is not known.

Sequencing was performed with immunoSEQ multiplex PCR; in TCRdb, only in-frame clones are kept and a portion is missing. The repertoire has under 7,500 clones, 65% to 80% of them found once; the top ten carry approximately 6.3%. This sample comprised tumor tissue, obtained from a patient who underwent chemoradiotherapy. The TCR was taken from a human donor with HPV-associated anogenital cancer. The gene calls are TRBV4-2 and TRBJ2-2; 8 nucleotides agree with TRBD2. As DNA, the CDR3 is TGTGCCAGCAGCCCGGAGCGGGGGCTGAACACCGGGGAGCTGTTTTTT. Protein product: CASSPERGLNTGELFF.